One sample yielded the 3 T cell receptor beta chains listed below, sequenced in a study of blood T cell repertoires in COVID-19. Profiled with immunoSEQ multiplex PCR; TCRdb holds only in-frame clones, not every one. There are about 180,000 clones in the sample; approximately 80% occur only once, and 1.5% to 1.9% lies in the top ten. Material: peripheral blood. Every receptor here comes from a human donor in a cohort sampled during active COVID-19.

The chain employs TRBV28 and TRBJ2-7; TRBD1 matches 9 bases. Trimming removed 5 bases from V and 6 bases from J; junction bases left unmatched: 8. Germline V CDR1 and CDR2: MDHEN, SYDVKM. The length of the CDR3 is 14 residues. CDR3 sequence: CASSPDRGPTEQYF. CDR3 DNA: TGTGCCAGCAGTCCGGACAGGGGCCCCACCGAGCAGTACTTC.

The chain employs TRBV5-1 and TRBJ1-1; D may be TRBD1 (5 bases). The CDR3 loop spans 16 amino acids. The V gene's germline CDR1 is SGHRS and CDR2 YFSETQ. Between the trimmed V and J ends, which lost 1 base and 3 bases, there was a span of 16 bases. The CDR3 sequence: CASSLMRGWRDTEAFF. As DNA, the CDR3 is TGCGCCAGCAGCTTGATGAGGGGTTGGAGGGACACTGAAGCTTTCTTT. Looking up the rest from reference TRBV5-1 and TRBJ1-1 gives the full variable domain: KAGVTQTPRYLIKTRGQQVTLSCSPISGHRSVSWYQQTPGQGLQFLFEYFSETQRNKGNFPGRFSGRQFSNSRSEMNVSTLELGDSALYLCASSLMRGWRDTEAFFGQGTRLTVV.

This clone came up a few times. CDR3 sequence: CASSQRGITNEKLFF. CDR3 coding DNA: TGTGCCAGCAGCCAACGGGGGATAACTAATGAAAAACTGTTTTTT. The chain carries TRBV3-1 (or the pseudogene TRBV3-2) and TRBJ1-4; a possible D gene is TRBD1 (5 bases). Germline CDR1 reads LGHDT; CDR2 reads YNNKEL (reference sequence). The CDR3 spans 15 residues. V shed 2 bases and J shed 1 base, with 8 bases lying between them.